This T cell receptor (beta chain) was recorded in a study of blood T cell repertoires in COVID-19. Self-reported history from a screening survey and questionnaire set each donor's cohort. Only in-frame clones appear in the TCRdb table, and some are missing; sequencing was by immunoSEQ multiplex PCR. The profile covers about 300,000 clones, with 85% to 90% appearing a single time and 3.5% to 5% taken by the ten largest. The sequence derives from a man in his thirties or forties who had recovered from COVID-19. The sample consisted of PBMCs or T cells enriched from blood (not recorded which).

The CDR3 DNA follows: TGCGCCAGCAGCTTGATCCCGATGGGTGACCAGAGGCAGCCCCAGCATTTT. It translates to CASSLIPMGDQRQPQHF. V gene TRBV5-1 combines with J gene TRBJ1-5; D is ambiguous. The CDR3 sequence is 17 residues long. The germline CDR1 and CDR2 sequences are SGHRS and YFSETQ. V was clipped by 1 base and J by 7 bases, with 21 bases between them. Combining the CDR3 with reference TRBV5-1 and TRBJ1-5 gives the whole variable domain KAGVTQTPRYLIKTRGQQVTLSCSPISGHRSVSWYQQTPGQGLQFLFEYFSETQRNKGNFPGRFSGRQFSNSRSEMNVSTLELGDSALYLCASSLIPMGDQRQPQHFGDGTRLSIL.